A single sample gave rise to the 13 T cell receptor beta chains below, sequenced in a study of shared clonotypes between healthy human individuals. Some clones are missing from TCRdb's copy, which holds only in-frame ones; the method was immunoSEQ multiplex PCR. The data hold over 2 million clones, with approximately 90% observed a single time. The sample comprised naive CD4+ T cells from PBMCs. Subset of the sample: CD45RA+ positively selected. The receptors stem from a man younger than 35 in good health. Some clones in this sample may be carry-over from other donors' samples.

In its sample, this clone was seen once. The J gene is TRBJ1-2, the V gene TRBV28; maybe TRBD1 (6 bases). The V end was cut by 6 bases, the J end by 8 bases, with 13 bases between. Per the germline V gene, CDR1 is MDHEN and CDR2 is SYDVKM. The CDR3 consists of 12 residues. The CDR3 loop is CASRAQGGGYTF. CDR3 nucleotides: TGTGCCAGCAGAGCACAGGGTGGAGGCTACACCTTC.

The chain combines TRBV5-1 with TRBJ2-7; 11 bases line up with TRBD1. The germline V gene encodes CDR1 SGHRS and CDR2 YFSETQ. V lost 4 bases and J lost 4; bases outside the gene matches: 10. This CDR3 region has 16 residues. The CDR3 is CASSPFRDRGFYEQYF. The CDR3 nucleotides read TGCGCCAGCAGCCCTTTCCGGGACAGGGGGTTTTACGAGCAGTACTTC. Filled out from reference TRBV5-1 and TRBJ2-7, the complete variable domain reads KAGVTQTPRYLIKTRGQQVTLSCSPISGHRSVSWYQQTPGQGLQFLFEYFSETQRNKGNFPGRFSGRQFSNSRSEMNVSTLELGDSALYLCASSPFRDRGFYEQYFGPGTRLTVT.

Comments on this clone: This CDR3 is also generated by other DNA sequences in the sample. This sequence joins TRBV6-4 and TRBJ2-2; TRBD2 agrees at 10 bases. The germline gives CDR1 MRHNA, CDR2 SNTAGT. With V trimmed by 6 bases and J by 6 bases, 4 bases remained unmatched. The CDR3 is made up of 14 amino acids. The CDR3 DNA reads as TGTGCCAGCAGCGCTAGCGGGAGTTCCGGGGAGCTGTTTTTT. As protein: CASSASGSSGELFF.

The rearrangement links TRBV27 to TRBJ2-3; D gene unclear. Germline CDR1 and CDR2: MNHEY and SMNVEV (reference sequence). There are 14 residues in the CDR3. Trimming removed 3 bases at V and 1 base at J, with 8 bases between. The CDR3, as DNA: TGTGCCAGCAGTTTCCGCCAGGGCACAGATACGCAGTATTTT. Translated, it gives CASSFRQGTDTQYF.

The chain has TRBV5-8 and TRBJ2-3, with D perhaps matching TRBD1 (6 bases). Per the germline V gene, CDR1 is SGHTS and CDR2 is YDEGEE. V shed 0 bases and J shed 2 bases, with 10 bases lying between them. The CDR3 spans 15 residues. The chain's CDR3 is CASSLADRYTDTQYF. The CDR3 DNA reads as TGTGCCAGCAGCTTGGCCGACAGGTACACAGATACGCAGTATTTT.

In nucleotides, the CDR3 is TGTGCCAGCAGCCCGACTAGCGTCAACAATGAGCAGTTCTTC. It translates to CASSPTSVNNEQFF. This chain connects TRBV28 to TRBJ2-1, with TRBD2 identical over 8 bases. This CDR3 has 14 residues. CDR1 is MDHEN, CDR2 SYDVKM, per germline. Losses at the gene ends were 6 bases for V and 5 bases for J; bases not matched to a gene: 6.

This chain links TRBV28 with TRBJ2-7, with 7 bases identical to TRBD1. CDR1 and CDR2 from the germline V gene are MDHEN and SYDVKM. The CDR3 covers 16 residues. V trimming: 2 bases; J trimming: 0 bases; junction bases outside the gene matches: 7. CDR3 in DNA: TGTGCCAGCAGTTTACTCGGGACAGCCAGCTCCTACGAGCAGTACTTC. It specifies CASSLLGTASSYEQYF.

The chain uses TRBV5-1 and TRBJ2-1, with 12 bases lining up with TRBD2. CDR3 length: 16 residues. With V trimmed by 2 bases and J by 6 bases, 6 bases remained unmatched. Germline CDR1 SGHRS, CDR2 YFSETQ. The CDR3 is CASSLLAGGLGNEQFF. The CDR3 DNA sequence: TGCGCCAGCAGCTTACTAGCGGGAGGATTGGGCAATGAGCAGTTCTTC.

The J gene is TRBJ2-1, the V gene TRBV30; 8 bases are a match to TRBD2. The CDR3 covers 15 residues. CDR1 is GTSNPN, CDR2 SVGIG, per germline (reference sequence). Trimming at V came to 0 bases and at J to 4 bases, leaving 5 bases not matched to a gene. The CDR3 spells CAWSVRASGYNEQFF. CDR3 nucleotides: TGTGCCTGGAGTGTACGGGCTAGCGGGTACAATGAGCAGTTCTTC.

The V gene is TRBV15, the J gene TRBJ1-2, with D tentatively TRBD1 (5 bases). Germline CDR1 reads LNHNV; CDR2 reads YYDKDF (reference sequence). There are 17 residues in the CDR3. V dropped 0 bases and J dropped 4 bases, with 18 bases sitting between them. CDR3 sequence (DNA): TGTGCCACCAGCAGAGATCAGGGAGGGCTGAAATTCTATGGCTACACCTTC. Translating gives CATSRDQGGLKFYGYTF.

The chain carries TRBV4-1 and TRBJ2-3; TRBD2 aligns across 9 bases. The CDR3 has 17 residues. Unmatched junction bases numbered 12, after V lost 0 bases and J lost 8 bases. Germline V gene lookup returns CDR1 MGHRA and CDR2 YSYEKL. The CDR3 reads CASSQDRAGGSYRTQYF. CDR3 nucleotide sequence: TGCGCCAGCAGCCAAGATAGGGCGGGAGGGTCCTACCGTACGCAGTATTTT.

Regarding this clone: This specimen includes other DNA sequences encoding the same CDR3. The chain uses TRBV18 and TRBJ1-4; 9 positions match TRBD1. This CDR3 region has 15 residues. J lost 7 bases, V lost 3 bases, and 6 bases had no gene match. Germline loops: CDR1 KGHSH, CDR2 LQKENI. The CDR3 loop is CASSPQTGGSEKLFF. As DNA, the CDR3 is TGTGCCAGCTCACCTCAGACAGGGGGAAGTGAAAAACTGTTTTTT.

CDR3 residues: CASSPDRPISYEQYF. CDR3 nucleotide sequence: TGCGCCAGCAGCCCGGACAGACCGATCTCCTACGAGCAGTACTTC. V gene TRBV5-1 combines with J gene TRBJ2-7; D might be TRBD1 (6 bases). The length of the CDR3 is 15 residues. Trimming stripped 4 bases from V and 0 bases from J, with 14 bases between. Germline CDR1 SGHRS, CDR2 YFSETQ.